This T cell receptor (beta chain) was documented in a study of blood T cell repertoires in COVID-19. Study context: Sources were T cells, B-cell-depleted T cells, or PBMCs; the material itself was cDNA or gDNA.

Original handling: Amplified reference gene primers provided the basis for estimating nucleated cell counts. Assay used: immunoSEQ multiplex PCR; TCRdb lists only in-frame clones, some missing. The V and J calls and the clone size are those of that table, but D and trimming were determined from the DNA. The data contain around 67,000 clones, around nine tenths of them singletons. The CDR3 sequence is 12 residues long. V lost 8 bases, J lost 4 bases, and 11 bases lay in between. CDR1 and CDR2 from the germline V gene are LGHDT and YNNKEL (reference sequence). This chain connects TRBV3-1 (or the pseudogene TRBV3-2) to TRBJ1-1, with unresolved D. What was sequenced was peripheral blood. The sequence came from an elderly woman with acute or convalescent COVID-19. CDR3 amino acids: CASSWEGTEAFF. The CDR3 DNA sequence: TGTGCCAGCTCGTGGGAGGGCACTGAAGCTTTCTTT.